These 24 T cell receptor beta chains were sequenced from one sample in a study of immune cell composition in non-small cell lung cancer. Repertoires were generated with immunoSEQ multiplex PCR, while TCRdb's copy carries only in-frame clones and drops some. Of 3,900 or so clones in the sample, more than 75% were seen once. Normal lung was taken at the farthest possible site, at least 3 cm from tumour. Sequences were obtained from non-adjacent lung tissue. All receptors come from a human donor with non-small cell lung cancer.

The V call is TRBV11-2, the J call TRBJ2-1; TRBD2 matches 8 bases. From germline, CDR1 is SGHAT and CDR2 FQNNGV. V was clipped by 4 bases and J by 9 bases; unmatched bases: 8. The length of the CDR3 is 14 residues. DNA of the CDR3: TGTGCCAGCAGCTCGGGAGGGGGGGACGGTGAGCAGTTCTTC. Encoded protein: CASSSGGGDGEQFF.

This clone was seen a handful of times. The chain joins TRBV4-1 to TRBJ1-5; perhaps TRBD1 as D (6 bases). Trimming took off 3 bases at V and 3 bases at J, with 12 bases between the two ends. CDR1 is MGHRA, CDR2 YSYEKL, per germline. CDR3 length: 15 residues. The CDR3 DNA reads TGCGCCAGCAGCCACCCAGGGGCTGTCAATCAGCCCCAGCATTTT. Its protein is CASSHPGAVNQPQHF.

This clone was counted only a few times. The chain uses TRBV18 and TRBJ1-3, with D perhaps matching TRBD1 (6 bases). The CDR3 runs to 14 residues. V gave up 4 bases and J gave up 0 bases, with 7 bases separating them. CDR1 and CDR2 (germline): KGHSH, LQKENI. The CDR3 spells CASSLQGSGNTIYF. CDR3 coding DNA: TGTGCCAGCTCACTACAGGGCTCTGGAAACACCATATATTTT.

This chain uses TRBV2 with TRBJ1-2, with 9 bases matching TRBD1. V lost 6 bases to trimming and J lost 5 bases; unmatched junction nucleotides: 7. This CDR3 region has 14 residues. CDR1 and CDR2 (germline): SNHLY, FYNNEI. The CDR3 region has the DNA TGTGCCAGCAGGATTAGGACAGGGGTGTATGGCTACACCTTC. Translated, it gives CASRIRTGVYGYTF.

The V and J genes are TRBV15 and TRBJ1-2, with 7 bases fitting TRBD1. V lost 0 bases, J lost 1 base, and 5 bases stayed unmatched. Germline CDR1 reads LNHNV; CDR2 reads YYDKDF (reference sequence). CDR3 size: 16 residues. The DNA for the CDR3 is TGTGCCACCAGCAGAGATATGGCAGGGGGTAACTATGGCTACACCTTC. Encoded protein: CATSRDMAGGNYGYTF.

This clone is large by share. The gene calls are TRBV7-8 and TRBJ1-5, with 9 bases fitting TRBD1. CDR1 and CDR2 from the germline V gene are SGHVS and FQNEAQ. Trimming cost V 5 bases and J 5 bases; bases outside gene matches: 10. The CDR3 spans 16 residues. The CDR3 sequence: CASSLRRDRDDQPQHF. The CDR3 region has the DNA TGTGCCAGCAGCCTCCGCCGGGACAGGGACGATCAGCCCCAGCATTTT.

CDR3 in DNA: TGTGCCAGCAGTTTAGCGGGTTACTACTACGAGCAGTACTTC. This translates into CASSLAGYYYEQYF. This chain joins TRBV28 and TRBJ2-7; TRBD2 is a possible D gene (5 bases). Germline V gene sequence: CDR1 MDHEN, CDR2 SYDVKM. CDR3 length: 14 residues. V lost 2 bases and J lost 3, with 11 bases in between. Full variable domain (rest looked up from reference TRBV28 and TRBJ2-7): DVKVTQSSRYLVKRTGEKVFLECVQDMDHENMFWYRQDPGLGLRLIYFSYDVKMKEKGDIPEGYSVSREKKERFSLILESASTNQTSMYLCASSLAGYYYEQYFGPGTRLTVT.

V gene TRBV7-6 combines with J gene TRBJ1-1; D not resolved. Germline-derived CDR1 and CDR2 are SGHVS and FNYEAQ. This CDR3 comprises 13 residues. The V end lost 5 bases, the J end lost 1 base, and 8 bases lay between the germline ends. The CDR3 DNA sequence: TGTGCCAGCAGCGCCGACACGAACACTGAAGCTTTCTTT. This encodes CASSADTNTEAFF. The full variable domain, in which reference TRBV7-6 and TRBJ1-1 provide the parts outside the CDR3, is GAGVSQSPRYKVTKRGQDVALRCDPISGHVSLYWYRQALGQGPEFLTYFNYEAQQDKSGLPNDRFSAERPEGSISTLTIQRTEQRDSAMYRCASSADTNTEAFFGQGTRLTVV.

V usage is TRBV18 and J usage is TRBJ2-3; 10 nucleotides align to TRBD2. The V gene end was trimmed by 4 bases and the J gene end by 4 bases; junction bases not matched to a gene: 5. Germline CDR1 and CDR2: KGHSH and LQKENI. This CDR3 is built from 15 residues. Written as DNA, the CDR3 is TGTGCCAGCTCACGAAGCGGGGGGGCCGCAGATACGCAGTATTTT. Protein product: CASSRSGGAADTQYF.

In this sample, this clone turned up a few times. This chain links TRBV11-2 with TRBJ2-3, with TRBD2 identical over 8 bases. The J segment lost 5 bases and the V segment lost 4 bases, leaving 8 bases of the junction unmatched. CDR3 size: 15 residues. Germline V gene data show CDR1 as SGHAT and CDR2 as FQNNGV. CDR3 in amino acids: CASSYHGGAEDTQYF. CDR3 DNA sequence: TGTGCCAGCAGCTACCACGGGGGGGCAGAAGATACGCAGTATTTT.

The V and J genes are TRBV30 and TRBJ1-2; D not certain. Germline CDR1 is GTSNPN and CDR2 is SVGIG (reference sequence). The CDR3 loop spans 13 amino acids. This CDR3 reads CATIRDLHYGYTF. The DNA for the CDR3 is TGTGCAACGATCCGGGATCTTCACTATGGCTACACCTTC.

The chain joins TRBV2 to TRBJ1-5; 8 bases match TRBD1. Germline assignment: CDR1 SNHLY and CDR2 FYNNEI. The CDR3 has 17 residues. Trimming cost V 7 bases and J 6 bases; bases outside gene matches: 17. The CDR3 region is CASMKTLRTGKGQPQHF. In DNA form, the CDR3 reads TGTGCCAGCATGAAAACCCTGAGGACAGGGAAAGGTCAGCCCCAGCATTTT.

The chain has TRBV28 and TRBJ2-7; 7 positions match TRBD2. The CDR3 loop spans 14 amino acids. V shed 5 bases and J 2 bases; nucleotides not matched to a gene: 6. CDR1 MDHEN and CDR2 SYDVKM come from the germline V gene. The CDR3 sequence is CASSAGGGTYEQYF. CDR3 nucleotide sequence: TGTGCCAGCAGTGCCGGCGGGGGTACCTACGAGCAGTACTTC.

The CDR3 nucleotides are TGCGCCAGCAGCGGAACAGGGGGCAACCCTTATGGCTACACCTTC. This translates into CASSGTGGNPYGYTF. The chain joins TRBV5-1 to TRBJ1-2, with TRBD1 identical over 9 bases. The CDR3 loop spans 15 amino acids. After removal of 4 bases from V and 5 bases from J, the junction contained 9 bases not matched to a gene. Germline CDR1 and CDR2: SGHRS and YFSETQ.

This chain connects TRBV11-2 to TRBJ2-7; no clear D gene. The CDR3 length is 14 residues. Trimming removed 5 bases at V and 4 bases at J, with 15 bases between. Looked up from germline, CDR1 is SGHAT and CDR2 is FQNNGV. The CDR3 loop reads CASSESFGRYEQYF. The CDR3, as DNA: TGTGCCAGCAGCGAGTCCTTCGGTCGGTACGAGCAGTACTTC.

The chain couples TRBV5-8 to TRBJ1-2; 10 nucleotides line up with TRBD1. After removal of 3 bases from V and 4 bases from J, the junction contained 3 bases not matched to a gene. Germline lookup yields CDR1 SGHTS and CDR2 YDEGEE. The CDR3 is 14 amino acids. The CDR3 DNA sequence: TGTGCCAGCAGCTGGGGACAGGGGTTCTATGGCTACACCTTC. Its translation is CASSWGQGFYGYTF.

This clone was picked up one time. The CDR3 nucleotides are TGTGCCAGCAGCTCACGGGGGGGCACTGAAGCTTTCTTT. Its translation: CASSSRGGTEAFF. The V gene is TRBV7-6, the J gene TRBJ1-1; a weak D match, TRBD1 (5 bases). The germline V gene encodes CDR1 SGHVS and CDR2 FNYEAQ. The CDR3 is 13 amino acids. V was cut by 4 bases and J by 4 bases, with 10 bases left in between.

J is TRBJ1-2 and V is TRBV5-4; D possibly corresponds to TRBD1 (6 bases). The CDR3 contains 14 residues. Germline values: CDR1 SGHNT, CDR2 YYREEE (reference sequence). V gave up 3 bases and J gave up 4 bases, with 13 bases separating them. The CDR3 protein is CASSWDQTGYGYTF. In DNA, the CDR3 is TGTGCCAGCAGCTGGGATCAGACAGGCTATGGCTACACCTTC. Drawing the rest from reference TRBV5-4 and TRBJ1-2, the complete variable domain is ETGVTQSPTHLIKTRGQQVTLRCSSQSGHNTVSWYQQALGQGPQFIFQYYREEENGRGNFPPRFSGLQFPNYSSELNVNALELDDSALYLCASSWDQTGYGYTFGSGTRLTVV.

The chain uses TRBV10-3 and TRBJ2-7; 8 bases map to TRBD1. The CDR3 sequence is 14 residues long. The germline CDR1 and CDR2 sequences are ENHRY and SYGVKD. The ends lost 2 bases at V and 6 bases at J; junction bases unmatched: 6. This CDR3 is CAISEQGTGREQYF. The CDR3, as DNA: TGTGCCATCAGTGAGCAAGGGACAGGTCGCGAGCAGTACTTC.

This clone has just one count. CDR3 in DNA: TGTGCCAGCAGTAAAGCGTTGGGAGATCAGCCCCAGCATTTT. This encodes CASSKALGDQPQHF. The V and J genes are TRBV6-5 and TRBJ1-5; D is uncertain. The CDR3 totals 14 residues. Trimming shortened V by 5 bases and J by 5 bases, and 13 bases separated the two germline ends. Germline lookup yields CDR1 MNHEY and CDR2 SVGAGI.

Written as DNA, the CDR3 is TGTGCCATCAGTGGAGGACAGCCCGAGCAGTACTTC. This translates into CAISGGQPEQYF. The chain is built from TRBV10-3 and TRBJ2-7, with a tentative D call TRBD1 (6 bases). V lost 4 bases, J lost 6 bases, and 10 bases lay in between. This CDR3 is built from 12 residues. Germline CDR1 reads ENHRY; CDR2 reads SYGVKD.

The genes are TRBV5-1 and TRBJ1-1; the match to TRBD1 covers 9 bases. V shed 4 bases, J shed 2 bases, and the junction held 6 bases outside the gene matches. Germline V gene lookup returns CDR1 SGHRS and CDR2 YFSETQ. The CDR3 covers 15 residues. CDR3: CASSTGTGFNTEAFF. CDR3 bases: TGCGCCAGCAGCACAGGGACAGGGTTCAACACTGAAGCTTTCTTT.

This sequence joins TRBV10-1 and TRBJ2-7; TRBD1 matches at 8 bases. The ends lost 8 bases at V and 6 bases at J; junction bases unmatched: 24. The length of the CDR3 is 18 residues. Germline V gene data show CDR1 as WNHNN and CDR2 as SYGVQD (reference sequence). CDR3 residues: CASQSRTLTGTGRGEQYF. Written as DNA, the CDR3 is TGCGCCAGCCAGTCGAGGACTCTTACCGGGACAGGTAGGGGCGAGCAGTACTTC.

The chain employs TRBV9 and TRBJ1-5, with D perhaps TRBD1 (5 bases). The length of the CDR3 is 15 residues. Between the trimmed V and J ends, which lost 0 bases and 1 base, there was a span of 8 bases. Germline lookup yields CDR1 SGDLS and CDR2 YYNGEE. The DNA for the CDR3 is TGTGCCAGCAGCGTAGGACAGCTGAGCAATCAGCCCCAGCATTTT. Translated: CASSVGQLSNQPQHF.